Included here is one T cell receptor beta chain sequence, with context. Germline V CDR1 and CDR2: LNHDA, SQIVND (reference sequence). V lost 11 bases and J lost 6; bases outside the gene matches: 12. The CDR3 has 13 residues. The data derive from a study of blood T cell repertoires in COVID-19. Overall study context: PBMCs, B-cell-depleted T cells, or T cells provided the cDNA or gDNA that made up the material.

Per the original data handling: Estimates of nucleated cell counts were drawn from the amplification of reference gene primers. Repertoires were generated with immunoSEQ multiplex PCR, while TCRdb's copy carries only in-frame clones and drops some. D and trimming come from the DNA, and the V and J calls and clone size come from that table. The table has 95,000 to 150,000 clones, around 82% seen once. The sample taken for sequencing was peripheral blood. The rearrangement joins TRBV19 to TRBJ1-2; 7 nucleotides agree with TRBD1. This clonotype originated in a human donor in a cohort sampled during active COVID-19. The CDR3 coding sequence is TGTGCCGCGACCTCGGGACAGTACAATGGCTACACCTTC. Its protein product is CAATSGQYNGYTF.